The clone carrying this T cell receptor beta chain showed up many times. The source of the sample is a study of T cell repertoires in cytomegalovirus infection. Study-wide context: Shared public TCR beta signatures pointed to both CMV infection and a matching HLA type.

The CDR3 contains 19 residues. Per the germline V gene, CDR1 is SGHVS and CDR2 is FNYEAQ. The trim removed 5 bases at V and 6 bases at J, leaving 15 bases unmatched. Via MiXCR, TCRdb re-called the reads, giving one row per CDR3 protein. The table includes 350,000 to 500,000 distinct CDR3 sequences, roughly 31% detected once. This sequence originates from a human donor in good health (CMV status not recorded). Some clones in this sample may be carry-over from other donors' samples. V and J are TRBV7-6 and TRBJ2-2; 13 nucleotides match TRBD2. Sequencing input: PBMCs. CDR3 loop: CASSPGLAGATGVAGELFF. The CDR3 DNA reads TGTGCCAGCAGCCCCGGACTAGCGGGGGCCACAGGGGTGGCCGGGGAGCTGTTTTTT.